This T cell receptor (beta chain) was identified during a study of T-cell reconstitution after alpha-beta-depleted transplantation in children (dated by TCRdb to about 2016). A note on the overall study: Using TCR repertoire profiling, the study followed T-cell immune reconstitution in a quantitative way in children after TCRalphabeta/CD19-depleted allogeneic hematopoietic cell transplantation.

Study-level results and caveats: In some patients, the high TCRbeta diversity seen at day 60 was put down to recipient T cells and intrathymic progenitors that had survived conditioning. Over subsequent months, a decline in hyperexpanded clone frequencies was noted, and after one year, T-cell counts and TCRbeta diversity were mostly ascribed to newly produced T cells. The apparently early recovery of alphabetaT-cell counts about two months after transplant reportedly depended on only several hundred rapidly expanded clones that came from non-depleted graft cells.

The germline V gene encodes CDR1 WNHNN and CDR2 SYGVQD (reference sequence). From cysteine to phenylalanine, the CDR3 is 15 amino acids long. Only CDR3 DNA remains: 45 bases, in frame from the first base. V and J are truncated by 2 bases and 2 bases respectively, leaving an intervening sequence of 12 bases. This clonotype was picked up a small number of times. The antigen it binds to is not known. No much larger clone exists at a distance of one base, and base qualities are not known. The treatment or condition label, read with the paper, signifies: allogeneic hematopoietic cell transplantation with graft depleted of TCRalphabeta T cells and CD19 B cells. The children who served as transplant recipients had been given grafts of TCRalphabeta/CD19-depleted allogeneic hematopoietic cells. The library was produced with PCR. Reads for this sample came from an Illumina HiSeq 2500. TCR library preparation used molecular barcoding, with unique molecular identifiers applied to normalize quantification of the TCRbeta repertoire. The public sequencing data were trimmed at Q25 with fastp and processed into clonotypes with MiXCR by TCRdb, which kept only in-frame beta chains. Duplicate CDR3 protein sequences are folded into a single record with the most common DNA and genes. This sample is represented by 90,000 to 120,000 distinct CDR3 sequences; roughly 6.1% of them were singletons. Jointly, the top ten make up roughly 24% of the sample.

The chain couples TRBV10-1 to TRBJ1-1; possibly the D gene is TRBD1, per 6 matching bases. The sample in question was PBMCs, mostly from graft donor cells, obtained 360 days after TCRalphabeta/CD19-depleted stem cell transplant. The sequence was obtained from a male patient between 2 and 9 years old who had a stem cell transplant for acute lymphoblastic leukemia, so the T cells may come from the graft donor. The nucleotide sequence reads TGCGCCAGCAGTGAGAAACAGGGCCCCAACACTGAAGCTTTCTTT. This encodes CASSEKQGPNTEAFF.